This T cell receptor beta chain was found in a study of T cells in Graves' hyperthyroidism and ophthalmopathy. In the study overall: Specimen type is peripheral blood, collected at initial diagnosis prior to any treatment.

Template material for amplifying TCR beta CDR3 regions consisted of RNA transcripts. First-round RT-PCR of the TCR CDR3 relied on the HTBI primer set. MiXCR, run by TCRdb on the multiplex PCR reads, gives a single entry per CDR3 protein. The sample shows about 350,000 distinct CDR3 sequences, about a sixth of them seen only once. The CDR3 length is 18 residues. Germline V gives CDR1 MNHEY, CDR2 SVGEGT. The V end lost 0 bases, the J end lost 1 base, and 13 bases lay between the germline ends. Source material for PBMCs was 9 to 10 ml fresh peripheral blood. This clonotype has a count of ten or more. The receptor comes from a woman aged 30 to 39 with Graves' hyperthyroidism that later progressed to Graves' ophthalmopathy. This chain uses TRBV6-2 or TRBV6-3 with TRBJ1-6, with D hard to call. Sequencing input: blood. The CDR3 DNA reads TGTGCCAGCAGTTACTCGATTGTTGAGGCTTCCTATAATTCACCCCTCCACTTT. Its translation is CASSYSIVEASYNSPLHF.